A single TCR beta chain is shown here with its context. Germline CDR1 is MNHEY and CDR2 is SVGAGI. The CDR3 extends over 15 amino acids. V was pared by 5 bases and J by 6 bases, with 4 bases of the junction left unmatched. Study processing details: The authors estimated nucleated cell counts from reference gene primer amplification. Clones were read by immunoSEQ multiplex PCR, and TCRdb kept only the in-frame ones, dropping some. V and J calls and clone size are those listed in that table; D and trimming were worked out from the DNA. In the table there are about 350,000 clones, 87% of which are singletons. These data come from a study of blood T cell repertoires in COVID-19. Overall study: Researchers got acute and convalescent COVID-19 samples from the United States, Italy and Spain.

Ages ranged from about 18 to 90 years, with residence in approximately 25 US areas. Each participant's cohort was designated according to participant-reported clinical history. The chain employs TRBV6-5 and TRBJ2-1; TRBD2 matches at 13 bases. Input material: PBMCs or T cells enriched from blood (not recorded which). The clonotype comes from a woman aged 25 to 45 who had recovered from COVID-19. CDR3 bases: TGTGCCAGCAGTACTACTAGCGGGAGGGCCAATGAGCAGTTCTTC. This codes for CASSTTSGRANEQFF.